The next 31 T cell receptor beta chains were all read from a single sample in a study of shared clonotypes between healthy human individuals. The naive CD8 population came from CD45RO-negative cells selected for CCR7, without terminally differentiated effector memory CD45RA+ cells. Profiling relied on immunoSEQ multiplex PCR, and the TCRdb table lists in-frame clones only, not all of them. Of some 1,900,000 clones in the sample, about 95% were seen once. Material for sequencing was naive CD8+ T cells sorted from blood. The receptors shown here come from a man between 18 and 29 years old in good health.

The rearrangement links TRBV7-9 to TRBJ2-7; D not resolved. The CDR3 totals 16 residues. V lost 6 bases and J lost 2, with 20 bases in between. Germline V gene data show CDR1 as SEHNR and CDR2 as FQNEAQ (reference sequence). CDR3 sequence (DNA): TGTGCCAGCAGTCAAATCCGGGTGGTCTCAACCTACGAGCAGTACTTC. This encodes CASSQIRVVSTYEQYF.

This chain joins TRBV5-1 and TRBJ2-1; TRBD1 matches at 11 bases. CDR1 and CDR2 (germline): SGHRS, YFSETQ. CDR3 length: 15 amino acids. Trimming removed 4 bases from V and 7 bases from J; junction bases left unmatched: 7. The CDR3 coding sequence is TGCGCCAGCAGCCACCCGGGACAGGGGGAAAATGAGCAGTTCTTC. This gives the protein CASSHPGQGENEQFF. The entire variable domain, with the rest obtained from reference TRBV5-1 and TRBJ2-1, is as follows: KAGVTQTPRYLIKTRGQQVTLSCSPISGHRSVSWYQQTPGQGLQFLFEYFSETQRNKGNFPGRFSGRQFSNSRSEMNVSTLELGDSALYLCASSHPGQGENEQFFGPGTRLTVL.

The table lists this clone with a count of one. The same CDR3 also results from other DNA sequences found in this sample. The CDR3 DNA reads TGTGCCAGCAGCTTAGGACTAGAGACCCAGTACTTC. Residues: CASSLGLETQYF. This chain joins TRBV7-9 and TRBJ2-5; D gene ambiguous. The V gene's germline CDR1 is SEHNR and CDR2 FQNEAQ (reference sequence). Deletions cut 1 base from V and 4 bases from J, with 4 bases between. The CDR3 length is 12 residues.

This sequence joins TRBV7-9 and TRBJ1-2; D gene uncertain. The CDR3 has 16 residues. V shed 8 bases and J shed 4 bases, with 23 bases lying between them. CDR1 is SEHNR and CDR2 is FQNEAQ in the germline V gene (reference sequence). CDR3 in DNA: TGTGCCAGCTCCCAAAGCAACAGACCGCCTGGCTATGGCTACACCTTC. Its protein is CASSQSNRPPGYGYTF.

This chain links TRBV6-1 with TRBJ2-7, with D possibly being TRBD1 (6 bases). Trimming took off 8 bases at V and 3 bases at J, with 14 bases between the two ends. This CDR3 spans 13 amino acids. The V gene's germline CDR1 is MNHNS and CDR2 SASEGT. The CDR3 DNA follows: TGTGCCAGCGGATACAGGGTGGGCTACGAGCAGTACTTC. It specifies CASGYRVGYEQYF.

This clone occurred a few times. The V call is TRBV30, the J call TRBJ2-7; possibly TRBD1 for D (5 bases). Germline assignment: CDR1 GTSNPN and CDR2 SVGIG (reference sequence). The CDR3 loop spans 12 amino acids. V gave up 5 bases and J gave up 2 bases, with 10 bases separating them. This CDR3 is CAWGAATYEQYF. The CDR3 region has the DNA TGTGCCTGGGGGGCCGCTACCTACGAGCAGTACTTC.

DNA of the CDR3: TGTGCCAGCAGTGAATTCGGGGGGTCCTCGGGGACCCAGTACTTC. Its protein is CASSEFGGSSGTQYF. The chain joins TRBV2 to TRBJ2-5; 7 nucleotides align to TRBD2. Trimming removed 2 bases from V and 7 bases from J; junction bases left unmatched: 10. The CDR3 runs to 15 residues. The germline V gene has CDR1 SNHLY and CDR2 FYNNEI.

The rearrangement uses TRBV7-9 and TRBJ1-2; 7 nucleotides align to TRBD1. Germline V gives CDR1 SEHNR, CDR2 FQNEAQ (reference sequence). The V gene end was trimmed by 2 bases and the J gene end by 4 bases; junction bases not matched to a gene: 7. CDR3 size: 15 residues. The CDR3 DNA sequence: TGTGCCAGCAGCTTATCGACAGGGTTTTCCTATGGCTACACCTTC. Translated, it gives CASSLSTGFSYGYTF.

The chain joins TRBV30 to TRBJ2-7, with D possibly TRBD1 on 6 matching bases. V lost 5 bases, J lost 5 bases, and 19 bases lay in between. Germline V CDR1 and CDR2: GTSNPN, SVGIG (reference sequence). CDR3 length equals 14 residues. The CDR3 protein is CAWSLWGTPNEQYF. CDR3 in DNA: TGTGCCTGGTCTCTCTGGGGGACACCGAACGAGCAGTACTTC.

The chain joins TRBV2 to TRBJ2-3; D uncertain. Trimming removed 6 bases at V and 6 bases at J, with 16 bases between. The CDR3 contains 14 residues. Looked up from germline, CDR1 is SNHLY and CDR2 is FYNNEI. CDR3 region: CASSPGNYMDTQYF. Here the CDR3 DNA reads TGTGCCAGCAGCCCGGGCAACTATATGGATACGCAGTATTTT.

The rearrangement links TRBV7-6 to TRBJ2-1, with unresolved D. The germline V gene encodes CDR1 SGHVS and CDR2 FNYEAQ. CDR3 length: 12 amino acids. V was trimmed by 1 base and J by 8 bases, leaving 6 bases between them. The chain's CDR3 is CASSLVFHEQFF. The CDR3 DNA follows: TGTGCCAGCAGCTTAGTGTTTCATGAGCAGTTCTTC.

The rearrangement links TRBV5-6 to TRBJ2-5; D is perhaps TRBD1 or TRBD2 (5 bases each). The V and J ends lost 6 bases and 1 base respectively, with 10 bases between them. The CDR3 totals 13 residues. Germline assignment: CDR1 SGHDT and CDR2 YYEEEE. CDR3: CASTRDPQETQYF. The CDR3 DNA reads TGTGCCAGCACCAGGGACCCCCAAGAGACCCAGTACTTC.

As for this clone: Other DNA variants within this sample encode the same CDR3. This chain uses TRBV5-1 with TRBJ1-1; D gene uncertain. In germline, CDR1 is SGHRS, CDR2 YFSETQ. This CDR3 is 14 amino acids long. Trimming cost V 1 base and J 0 bases, with 7 bases left between them. The CDR3 DNA reads TGCGCCAGCAGCTTGAGCGGGTTGAACACTGAAGCTTTCTTT. This gives the protein CASSLSGLNTEAFF.

V gene TRBV7-9 combines with J gene TRBJ1-1, with D possibly being TRBD1 (6 bases). Trimming shortened V by 2 bases and J by 1 base, and 8 bases separated the two germline ends. The CDR3 is 14 amino acids. The germline V gene has CDR1 SEHNR and CDR2 FQNEAQ (reference sequence). The DNA of the CDR3 is TGTGCCAGCAGCTTATCGACAGGGAACACTGAAGCTTTCTTT. Translated, it gives CASSLSTGNTEAFF.

The J gene is TRBJ2-7, the V gene TRBV13; D remains unclear. This CDR3 spans 14 amino acids. Trimming pared 1 base from V and 2 bases from J, leaving 9 bases between. Germline V gene data show CDR1 as PRHDT and CDR2 as FYEKMQ (reference sequence). The CDR3, as DNA: TGTGCCAGCAGCTTAGAGTACAGCGCCTACGAGCAGTACTTC. This gives the protein CASSLEYSAYEQYF.

The chain is built from TRBV28 and TRBJ1-6; TRBD1 might be the D (6 bases). The V and J ends lost 5 bases and 2 bases respectively, with 10 bases between them. CDR1 is MDHEN and CDR2 is SYDVKM in the germline V gene. The CDR3 covers 15 residues. The CDR3 here is CASSEGTPYNSPLHF. The CDR3 DNA reads as TGTGCCAGCAGTGAAGGGACACCCTATAATTCACCCCTCCACTTT.

A single count supports this clone. J is TRBJ2-2 and V is TRBV5-4; the match to TRBD2 covers 8 bases. Germline values: CDR1 SGHNT, CDR2 YYREEE (reference sequence). With 8 bases clipped from V and 0 bases from J, the junction kept 3 bases outside the gene matches. This CDR3 region has 14 residues. CDR3 sequence: CASSGGTNTGELFF. The CDR3 nucleotides read TGTGCCAGTTCGGGGGGGACGAACACCGGGGAGCTGTTTTTT.

The V gene is TRBV28, the J gene TRBJ1-5; D gene ambiguous. From germline, CDR1 is MDHEN and CDR2 SYDVKM. Trimming took 7 bases from V and 9 from J, leaving 13 bases between them. The CDR3 length is 12 residues. The DNA of the CDR3 is TGTGCCAGCAAGAATCCCACATTGCCCCAGCATTTT. This gives the protein CASKNPTLPQHF. The full variable domain, rest sourced from reference TRBV28 and TRBJ1-5, is DVKVTQSSRYLVKRTGEKVFLECVQDMDHENMFWYRQDPGLGLRLIYFSYDVKMKEKGDIPEGYSVSREKKERFSLILESASTNQTSMYLCASKNPTLPQHFGDGTRLSIL.

This clone was picked up one time. This chain joins TRBV5-4 and TRBJ2-7; 9 bases fit TRBD1. Germline V gives CDR1 SGHNT, CDR2 YYREEE (reference sequence). CDR3 length: 14 residues. V lost 3 bases and J lost 6; bases outside the gene matches: 7. As DNA, the CDR3 is TGTGCCAGCAGCTGGACCGGGACAGGGACCGAGCAGTACTTC. As protein: CASSWTGTGTEQYF.

This clone came up once. CDR3 nucleotide sequence: TGCGCCAGCGGGTCCAACTATGGCTACACCTTC. The encoded protein is CASGSNYGYTF. This chain uses TRBV4-1 with TRBJ1-2; no clear D gene. In germline, CDR1 is MGHRA, CDR2 YSYEKL. The CDR3 is 11 amino acids. Trimming removed 8 bases from V and 2 bases from J, with 6 bases in between.

Note on this clone: This sample includes further DNA sequences coding for the same CDR3. This sequence joins TRBV27 and TRBJ2-1; D could derive from TRBD1 or TRBD2 (5 bases each). Trimming took 4 bases from V and 2 from J, leaving 6 bases between them. CDR1 and CDR2 from the germline V gene are MNHEY and SMNVEV (reference sequence). The CDR3 totals 13 residues. This CDR3 reads CASSSGPYNEQFF. Here the CDR3 DNA reads TGTGCCAGCAGTTCGGGACCCTACAATGAGCAGTTCTTC.

The chain carries TRBV7-9 and TRBJ2-3, with 8 bases lining up with TRBD2. The CDR3 covers 17 residues. Germline V gene data show CDR1 as SEHNR and CDR2 as FQNEAQ (reference sequence). Trimming took 4 bases from V and 4 from J; bases not matched to a gene: 13. The CDR3 bases are TGTGCCAGCAGCTCCCGGGAGGGGCGGGAGATAGCAGATACGCAGTATTTT. It codes for CASSSREGREIADTQYF.

This chain uses TRBV19 with TRBJ2-5, with D unclear. Germline V gene data show CDR1 as LNHDA and CDR2 as SQIVND (reference sequence). V lost 1 base and J lost 3, with 12 bases in between. The CDR3 has 15 amino acids. This chain's CDR3 is CASSIGFRSEETQYF. The CDR3 bases are TGTGCCAGTAGTATAGGTTTTAGGTCAGAAGAGACCCAGTACTTC.

Worth noting for this clone: Other DNA sequences within the sample encode an identical CDR3. V and J are TRBV29-1 and TRBJ2-7; perhaps TRBD2 as D (6 bases). Trimming took 2 bases from V and 3 from J, leaving 8 bases between them. The germline CDR1 and CDR2 sequences are SQVTM and ANQGSEA. This CDR3 has 12 residues. CDR3 nucleotides: TGCAGCGTTGAAACTAGCAGCTACGAGCAGTACTTC. Protein product: CSVETSSYEQYF.

This clone was observed once. The chain couples TRBV7-7 to TRBJ1-2, with 7 bases fitting TRBD1. The CDR3 covers 15 residues. Germline CDR1 SSHAT, CDR2 FNYEAQ (reference sequence). CDR3 loop: CASSHPDRSNYGYTF. The CDR3 nucleotides read TGTGCTAGCTCCCACCCGGACAGGAGTAACTATGGCTACACCTTC.

The table lists this clone with a count of one. The J gene is TRBJ2-7, the V gene TRBV27; 9 nucleotides align to TRBD2. The junction had 19 bases not matched to a gene; V was cut back by 5 bases and J by 2 bases. The CDR3 extends over 19 amino acids. Germline assignment: CDR1 MNHEY and CDR2 SMNVEV (reference sequence). CDR3 in amino acids: CASSAYTPPYAGGTYEQYF. For the CDR3, the DNA is TGTGCCAGCAGTGCTTATACCCCTCCCTACGCGGGAGGGACCTACGAGCAGTACTTC.

The rearrangement joins TRBV11-2 to TRBJ1-1; D perhaps matches TRBD1 (5 bases). Germline V CDR1 and CDR2: SGHAT, FQNNGV. The CDR3 has 15 amino acids. V lost 3 bases to trimming and J lost 1 base, with 12 bases between them. CDR3 coding DNA: TGTGCCAGCAGCTTTTTTCCACAGGCGAACACTGAAGCTTTCTTT. Translated: CASSFFPQANTEAFF.

Regarding this clone: The same CDR3 arises from other DNA sequences in this sample as well. The J gene is TRBJ2-7, the V gene TRBV5-6, with 8 bases aligning to TRBD1. Germline values: CDR1 SGHDT, CDR2 YYEEEE. V lost 4 bases and J lost 4; bases outside the gene matches: 7. The CDR3 has 14 residues. The CDR3 DNA reads TGTGCCAGCAGCCTAGGGACAGGATTGTACGAGCAGTACTTC. Amino acids: CASSLGTGLYEQYF.

The rearrangement links TRBV6-5 to TRBJ2-1, with a possible D match to TRBD2 (6 bases). Per germline, CDR1 MNHEY and CDR2 SVGAGI. The CDR3 runs to 15 residues. V lost 5 bases and J 0 bases, leaving 11 bases between the germline ends. CDR3 loop: CASSPSAGSYNEQFF. CDR3 nucleotide sequence: TGTGCCAGCAGTCCTAGCGCTGGCTCCTACAATGAGCAGTTCTTC.

The chain couples TRBV9 to TRBJ2-7, with a possible D match to TRBD1 (6 bases). The CDR3 extends over 14 amino acids. Germline-derived CDR1 and CDR2 are SGDLS and YYNGEE. Trimming pared 4 bases from V and 0 bases from J, leaving 11 bases between. In DNA, the CDR3 is TGTGCCAGCAGCCTCGACAGGAGCTCCTACGAGCAGTACTTC. Translation: CASSLDRSSYEQYF.

The V gene is TRBV7-9, the J gene TRBJ2-3; possibly TRBD1 for D (5 bases). The CDR3 runs 15 residues. Trimming pared 1 base from V and 7 bases from J, leaving 15 bases between. Per the germline V gene, CDR1 is SEHNR and CDR2 is FQNEAQ (reference sequence). This chain's CDR3 is CASSLVGRTLHTQYF. CDR3 nucleotides: TGTGCCAGCAGCTTAGTAGGACGGACACTTCATACGCAGTATTTT.